This T cell receptor (beta chain) is from a study of regulatory T cells in long-lasting Graves disease. Through Arm-PCR of CDR3 regions and iRepertoire HTBI primers, TCR beta libraries were built. TCRdb called the multiplex PCR reads again in MiXCR, with one record for every CDR3 protein. The top ten clones hold more than 10% of a sample with more than 400,000 distinct CDR3 sequences, 15% to 20% of them seen once. This clonotype showed up many times. Specified time point: newly diagnosed GD, antithyroid drugs for less than 3 months. Researchers made the TCR library from RNA that was extracted from PBMCs. Germline values: CDR1 SGHRS, CDR2 YFSETQ. The V gene lost 0 bases and the J gene lost 2 bases, with 13 bases spanning the gap. CDR3 length: 16 residues. The same sample was also used in a study of T cells in Graves' hyperthyroidism and ophthalmopathy.

The clonotype comes from a man aged 40-55 years with Graves disease. The chain has TRBV5-1 and TRBJ2-3, with D tentatively TRBD1 (5 bases). This specimen was peripheral blood mononuclear cells (PBMCs), taken at new diagnosis, from a patient treated with antithyroid drugs. The CDR3 is CASSLAWGRFTDTQYF. CDR3 coding DNA: TGCGCCAGCAGCTTGGCCTGGGGCAGGTTCACAGATACGCAGTATTTT.